This T cell receptor beta chain was sequenced in a study of cytomegalovirus exposure and HLA in healthy donors. Overall study results and limits: A later analysis appeared to link common viral pathogens to several of the most significant clusters. The study put under 200 TCR beta chains on its list as cytomegalovirus-associated. Rarity characterized most TCR sequences, yet some public TCRs appeared in many donors. In an earlier analysis, in some 600 donors, most V segments appeared productive either ~90% or ~30% of the time.

The CDR3 spans 15 residues. Germline V gives CDR1 WSHSY, CDR2 SAAADI. Primers included in the PCR were 60 Vbeta and 13 Jbeta primers. The table came from immunoSEQ multiplex PCR; TCRdb's copy has only in-frame clones and leaves some out. The data contain roughly 100,000 clones, 70% to 75% of them singletons. Comment on this clone: The antigen is unknown.

The material sequenced was PBMCs. V is TRBV10-2 and J is TRBJ2-5, with D perhaps TRBD2 (6 bases). Gene TRBJ2-7 matches the end of the DNA better, so the J call may be wrong. This receptor was taken from a man aged 40-49 years in good health and CMV-seronegative. The CDR3 here is CASSDQLRRGSEQYF. CDR3 bases: TGCGCCAGCAGTGATCAATTGCGGAGGGGCTCCGAGCAGTACTTC.